The table lists the clone carrying this TCR beta chain with many counts. The making of cDNA relied on 5'RACE with 10-nucleotide random UMIs. TCRdb re-derived calls from the 5' RACE reads in MiXCR, one entry per CDR3 protein. The profile covers 70,000 to 75,000 distinct CDR3 sequences, with around 13% appearing a single time and about 4.5% taken by the ten largest. CDR1 is SNHLY, CDR2 FYNNEI, per germline. The junction had 4 bases not matched to a gene; V was cut back by 8 bases and J by 3 bases. The CDR3 has 14 residues. Sample time point: longitudinal time-point 1 (baseline). The sample comes from a study of neurological immune-mediated disorders.

The sequence came from a female donor with HTLV-1-associated myelopathy (HAM/TSP). J is TRBJ2-1 and V is TRBV2; 10 nucleotides match TRBD2. Sequencing input: PBMCs. The CDR3 nucleotides are TGTGCCAGCGGGGGGACTAGCGACTACAATGAGCAGTTCTTC. Translated: CASGGTSDYNEQFF. Full variable domain (remainder filled in from reference TRBV2 and TRBJ2-1): EPEVTQTPSHQVTQMGQEVILRCVPISNHLYFYWYRQILGQKVEFLVSFYNNEISEKSEIFDDQFSVERPDGSNFTLKIRSTKLEDSAMYFCASGGTSDYNEQFFGPGTRLTVL.